This T cell receptor beta chain came from a study of preoperative IRX-2 immunotherapy in early breast cancer. Regarding treatment: preoperative locoregional IRX-2 cytokine immunotherapy. Preoperative locoregional IRX-2 cytokine immunotherapy was tested in the phase Ib source study. Using immunoSEQ multiplex PCR, the repertoire was profiled, and TCRdb retains in-frame clones only, with some absent. The sample has approximately 38,000 clones, about four fifths seen once; the top ten hold 1.5%. V lost 7 bases to trimming and J lost 5 bases, with 12 bases between them. From germline, CDR1 is MNHGY and CDR2 SAAAGT. CDR3 length: 12 amino acids.

The receptor was isolated from a human donor with breast cancer. The chain joins TRBV6-8 to TRBJ2-7, with D possibly being TRBD1 (6 bases). The input for sequencing was lymph node tissue, taken after IRX-2 immunotherapy. Here the CDR3 reads CASKQGVDEQYF. The CDR3 DNA sequence: TGTGCCAGCAAACAGGGAGTCGACGAGCAGTACTTC.